The T cell receptor (beta chain) under discussion was sequenced for a study of blood T cell repertoires in COVID-19. CDR1 is SGHRS and CDR2 is YFSETQ in the germline V gene. Germline trimming cut 4 bases from V and 5 bases from J; bases unmatched to any gene: 11. This CDR3 comprises 15 residues. Clones were sequenced by immunoSEQ multiplex PCR, and TCRdb holds only the in-frame ones, with some missing. The repertoire holds roughly 200,000 clones, with approximately 80% as singletons. The sequence derives from a middle-aged woman with COVID-19, enrolled during active disease. The V call is TRBV5-1, the J call TRBJ1-1; TRBD1 matches 7 bases. Sequencing was done on a sample of peripheral blood. CDR3 nucleotides: TGCGCCAGCAGCATGACAACAGGGGTTATTACTGAAGCTTTCTTT. It codes for CASSMTTGVITEAFF.